This T cell receptor beta chain was captured in a study of blood T cell repertoires in COVID-19. Across the study: Donors in the United States, Italy and Spain gave samples during acute or convalescent COVID-19. Sample material is recorded as cDNA or gDNA derived from T cells, B-cell-depleted T cells, or PBMCs.

Germline V gene data show CDR1 as MNHEY and CDR2 as SMNVEV (reference sequence). V was clipped by 6 bases and J by 6 bases; unmatched bases: 14. The CDR3 has 16 residues. Per the authors' pipeline: Using reference gene primer amplification, nucleated cell counts were estimated. TCRdb's copy holds only in-frame clones and misses some; the assay was immunoSEQ multiplex PCR. V, J and clone size reflect that table, while D and trimming were determined from the DNA. In the table there are under 200,000 clones, 83% of which are singletons. This clone appeared once. The sequenced material came from peripheral blood. This chain uses TRBV27 with TRBJ2-3; 8 nucleotides align to TRBD1. This clonotype was sampled from a woman aged 40 to 50 with acute or convalescent COVID-19. This CDR3 reads CASRSLDRERMDTQYF. The CDR3, as DNA: TGTGCCAGCAGAAGCCTGGACAGGGAAAGAATGGATACGCAGTATTTT.